What follows is one T cell receptor (beta chain) and its context. Its antigen is undetermined. This entry is derived from a study of CD8+CD57+ T cells in acquired aplastic anemia. Study conclusions and caveats: Some 28 sequences, all CD8+ CDR3, were shared between patients and controls. Controls did not differ significantly from patients in CD8+ Simpson's diversity.

The CDR3 contains 16 residues. V shed 3 bases, J shed 1 base, and the junction held 4 bases outside the gene matches. From germline, CDR1 is KGHDR and CDR2 SFDVKD. Investigators profiled TCR beta VDJ and CDR3 from genomic DNA template. TCRdb re-called the reads through MiXCR, storing one row per CDR3 protein. The sample includes around 68,000 distinct CDR3 sequences, roughly 50% of them seen just once. The genes are TRBV24-1 and TRBJ2-3; 9 bases fit TRBD1. The sequenced material came from sorted CD4+, CD8+, or CD8+CD57+ T cells (not recorded which) from PBMCs. The sequence derives from a human donor in good health, serving as a control. CDR3 sequence: CATSDARDRGTDTQYF. CDR3 nucleotide sequence: TGTGCCACCAGTGATGCCCGGGACAGGGGCACAGATACGCAGTATTTT.